Listed below are T cell receptor beta chains from one sample, sequenced in a study of CD8+ T cells in alopecia areata. Assay used: immunoSEQ multiplex PCR; TCRdb lists only in-frame clones, some missing. There are about 250,000 clones in the sample; 60% occur only once, and around 0.84% lies in the top ten. The sequencing used CD4+ T cells sorted from blood, collected between weeks 51 and 52, from a patient treated with tofacitinib. The receptors stem from a human donor with alopecia areata. CDR3s include the opening cysteine and the closing phenylalanine or tryptophan. Each record gives: V gene, J gene, clone size, D gene, CDR3 length, CDR3 protein, CDR3 DNA. The D gene is left open where the match is weak. Some rows have no size entry. The others give once, few or many, or a class for an expanded clone.

v_gene: TRBV11-1; j_gene: TRBJ2-1; abundance: NA; d_gene: NA; len: 14; CDR3aa: CASSPWTYTDEQFF; CDR3nt: TGTGCCAGCAGCCCCTGGACCTATACGGATGAGCAGTTCTTC
v_gene: TRBV7-9; j_gene: TRBJ2-1; abundance: NA; d_gene: TRBD2; len: 15; CDR3aa: CASSLELAGADEQFF; CDR3nt: TGTGCCAGCAGCTTAGAACTAGCGGGGGCGGATGAGCAGTTCTTC
v_gene: TRBV12-5; j_gene: TRBJ2-4; abundance: few; d_gene: NA; len: 15; CDR3aa: CASGPYMTGRDIQYF; CDR3nt: TGTGCTAGTGGTCCGTACATGACAGGGAGGGACATTCAGTACTTC
v_gene: TRBV29-1; j_gene: TRBJ1-1; abundance: few; d_gene: NA; len: 13; CDR3aa: CSVSATGNTEAFF; CDR3nt: TGCAGCGTTTCTGCGACAGGAAACACTGAAGCTTTCTTT
v_gene: TRBV30; j_gene: TRBJ2-5; abundance: NA; d_gene: NA; len: 13; CDR3aa: CAWRSQGKETQYF; CDR3nt: TGTGCCTGGAGGAGCCAGGGGAAAGAGACCCAGTACTTC
v_gene: TRBV5-1; j_gene: TRBJ1-1; abundance: once; d_gene: NA; len: 13; CDR3aa: CASSLGVNTEAFF; CDR3nt: TGCGCCAGCAGCTTGGGAGTGAACACTGAAGCTTTCTTT
v_gene: TRBV7-9; j_gene: TRBJ1-2; abundance: NA; d_gene: NA; len: 16; CDR3aa: CASSPEDSPRSYGYTF; CDR3nt: TGTGCCAGCAGCCCCGAGGACAGTCCTCGGAGCTATGGCTACACCTTC
v_gene: TRBV10-3; j_gene: TRBJ1-4; abundance: few; d_gene: NA; len: 14; CDR3aa: CAISERFTNEKLFF; CDR3nt: TGTGCCATCAGTGAGAGGTTCACTAATGAAAAACTGTTTTTT
v_gene: TRBV6-1; j_gene: TRBJ2-2; abundance: few; d_gene: NA; len: 12; CDR3aa: CASSTNTGELFF; CDR3nt: TGTGCCAGCAGTACGAACACCGGGGAGCTGTTTTTT
v_gene: TRBV5-1; j_gene: TRBJ2-7; abundance: once; d_gene: NA; len: 15; CDR3aa: CASSLGPEGAYEQYF; CDR3nt: TGCGCCAGCAGCTTGGGTCCAGAAGGGGCTTACGAGCAGTACTTC
v_gene: TRBV5-6; j_gene: TRBJ2-1; abundance: NA; d_gene: NA; len: 16; CDR3aa: CASSLEITSSYNEQFF; CDR3nt: TGTGCCAGCAGCTTGGAAATTACGAGCTCCTACAATGAGCAGTTCTTC
v_gene: TRBV2; j_gene: TRBJ2-7; abundance: NA; d_gene: NA; len: 11; CDR3aa: CASSPVYEQYF; CDR3nt: TGTGCCAGCAGTCCGGTGTACGAGCAGTACTTC
v_gene: TRBV29-1; j_gene: TRBJ2-3; abundance: NA; d_gene: NA; len: 14; CDR3aa: CSVAGVRDPDTQYF; CDR3nt: TGCAGCGTTGCAGGAGTTAGGGACCCAGATACGCAGTATTTT
v_gene: TRBV29-1; j_gene: TRBJ2-7; abundance: few; d_gene: TRBD2; len: 13; CDR3aa: CSIGLASSYEQYF; CDR3nt: TGCAGCATCGGACTAGCAAGCTCCTACGAGCAGTACTTC
v_gene: TRBV30; j_gene: TRBJ2-7; abundance: NA; d_gene: TRBD1; len: 12; CDR3aa: CAHGTGSYEQYF; CDR3nt: TGTGCCCACGGGACAGGCTCCTACGAGCAGTACTTC
v_gene: TRBV2; j_gene: TRBJ1-3; abundance: few; d_gene: NA; len: 14; CDR3aa: CASSGAEIGNTIYF; CDR3nt: TGTGCCAGCAGTGGGGCGGAGATTGGAAACACCATATATTTT
v_gene: TRBV5-8; j_gene: TRBJ2-7; abundance: NA; d_gene: TRBD1; len: 15; CDR3aa: CASSLGGGFGYEQYF; CDR3nt: TGTGCCAGCAGCTTGGGAGGGGGCTTTGGCTACGAGCAGTACTTC